Listed below are T cell receptor beta chains from one sample, sequenced in a study of cytomegalovirus exposure and HLA in healthy donors. Method: immunoSEQ multiplex PCR; TCRdb's copy keeps in-frame clones and lacks some. The table includes 120,000 or so clones, 80% to 90% detected once. Source material: PBMCs. These receptors were taken from a young woman in good health and CMV-seronegative. The CDR3 runs from the conserved cysteine through the conserved F or W. The D gene is left open where the match is weak. Expanded clones are given a class, and other clones once, few, many or no size at all.

>TRBJ2-7|-|TRBV28|TRBD2
TGTGCCAGCAGTAGGACTAGCGGGAGTTACGAGCAGTACTTC
CASSRTSGSYEQYF
>TRBJ2-3|-|TRBV5-1|TRBD2
TGCGCCAGCAGCTTGGAGAGCGGGGGAGGGAATACGCAGTATTTT
CASSLESGGGNTQYF
>TRBJ2-3|-|TRBV11-3|-
TGTGCCAGCAGCCAGAACTCGGCGGGATCCCTGAGGGATACGCAGTATTTT
CASSQNSAGSLRDTQYF
>TRBJ2-7|-|TRBV15|-
TGTGCCACCAGCAGAGAAAGTGGGAGGAGCTCCTACGAGCAGTACTTC
CATSRESGRSSYEQYF
>TRBJ1-1|few|TRBV25-1|-
TGTGCCAGCAGTGTTGAGGTGAACACTGAAGCTTTCTTT
CASSVEVNTEAFF
>TRBJ1-2|-|TRBV27|-
TGTGCCAGCAGTTCAATCAGTCTCTCTCCCTATGGCTACACCTTC
CASSSISLSPYGYTF
>TRBJ2-7|-|TRBV6-5|TRBD1
TGTGCCAGCAGTCCTTCCGGGACAGGGAACTACGAGCAGTACTTC
CASSPSGTGNYEQYF
>TRBJ1-3|-|TRBV10-3|TRBD1
TGTGCCATCAGTGATGACAGGGACGGAAACACCATATATTTT
CAISDDRDGNTIYF
>TRBJ1-2|once|TRBV18|-
TGTGCCAGCTCGCAAACAGGGACAGGCTACACCTTC
CASSQTGTGYTF
>TRBJ2-5|-|TRBV27|-
TGTGCCAGCAGTTTATCGCCAGGGCTCCAAGAGACCCAGTACTTC
CASSLSPGLQETQYF
>TRBJ2-3|many|TRBV7-9|-
TGTGCCAGCAGCTTAGTCAGTGGTATCGATACGCAGTATTTT
CASSLVSGIDTQYF
>TRBJ1-5|-|TRBV6-5|TRBD1
TGTGCCAGCAGCCTGGACAGGGAGTGGTATCAGCCCCAGCATTTT
CASSLDREWYQPQHF
>TRBJ2-3|-|TRBV2|TRBD2
TGTGCCAGCAAGCGGGGGGCGAGCACAGATACGCAGTATTTT
CASKRGASTDTQYF
>TRBJ1-2|-|TRBV7-9|-
TGTGCCAGCAGCTTAACGTCGCTCATGGGGGGACTCTATGGCTACACCTTC
CASSLTSLMGGLYGYTF